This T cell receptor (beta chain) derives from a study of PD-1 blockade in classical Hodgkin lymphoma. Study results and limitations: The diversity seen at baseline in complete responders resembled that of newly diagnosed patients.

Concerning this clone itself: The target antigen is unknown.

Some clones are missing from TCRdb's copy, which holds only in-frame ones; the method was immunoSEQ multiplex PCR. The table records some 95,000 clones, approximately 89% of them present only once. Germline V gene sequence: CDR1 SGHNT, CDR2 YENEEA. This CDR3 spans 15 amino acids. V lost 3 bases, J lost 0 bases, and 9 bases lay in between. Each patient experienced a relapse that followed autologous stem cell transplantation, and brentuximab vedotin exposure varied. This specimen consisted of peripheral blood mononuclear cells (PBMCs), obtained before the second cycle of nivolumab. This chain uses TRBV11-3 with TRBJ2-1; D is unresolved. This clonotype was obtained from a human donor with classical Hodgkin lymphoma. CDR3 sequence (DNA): TGTGCCAGCAGCTTGGGCGAGAGCTCCTACAATGAGCAGTTCTTC. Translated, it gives CASSLGESSYNEQFF.